Reported below is one T cell receptor beta chain. Its antigen is undetermined. CDR3 size: 14 residues. Trimming pared 8 bases from V and 2 bases from J, leaving 16 bases between. Germline V CDR1 and CDR2: SGHTA, FQGNSA. Samples were taken at baseline and on day 1 of cycles 4 and 7. Profiled with immunoSEQ multiplex PCR; TCRdb holds only in-frame clones, not every one. The sample gives some 70,000 clones, 91% of which show up once; around 2.3% is in the top ten. The record originates from a study of OX40 agonist ivuxolimab in advanced cancers. Overall study context: Partial responses were achieved by three patients, of whom one had hepatocellular carcinoma and two had cutaneous melanoma. Study-wide results and caveats: Averaged across samples, CD8+ T cells carried more expanded clones than CD4+ did.

V is TRBV7-2 and J is TRBJ2-7; D is perhaps TRBD2 (6 bases). The clonotype comes from an adult with an advanced solid tumor such as melanoma, head and neck, liver or kidney cancer. The sequenced sample was CD4+ or CD8+ T cells sorted from blood, obtained in a trial of the OX40 agonist ivuxolimab. CDR3 loop: CASAPSGQTYEQYF. The CDR3 region has the DNA TGTGCCAGCGCCCCGAGCGGGCAAACCTACGAGCAGTACTTC.